This entry concerns a single TCR gamma chain. Trimming cost V 0 bases and J 6 bases; bases outside gene matches: 5. The germline V gene has CDR1 GITISATS and CDR2 ISYDGTV (reference sequence). This CDR3 has 17 residues. TCRdb re-called the reads with CATT. The sample gives about 1,100 gamma-chain clones, approximately 34% of which show up once; around two fifths is in the top ten. The sample comes from a study of gamma-delta chains in newborns, infants, children. At the level of the study: Microbial exposure reportedly drives polyclonal innate γδ T cell expansion after birth.

Material for sequencing was blood. The sequence came from a child who was a newborn, infant or young child, either healthy, febrile or measles-vaccinated (not recorded which). The rearrangement joins TRGV9 to TRGJP. No J segment appears in TCRdb, so it was assigned here by matching the sequence to germline. CDR3 region: CALWEVRTELGKKIKVF. In DNA form, the CDR3 reads TGTGCCTTGTGGGAGGTGCGGACAGAGTTGGGCAAAAAAATCAAGGTATTT.